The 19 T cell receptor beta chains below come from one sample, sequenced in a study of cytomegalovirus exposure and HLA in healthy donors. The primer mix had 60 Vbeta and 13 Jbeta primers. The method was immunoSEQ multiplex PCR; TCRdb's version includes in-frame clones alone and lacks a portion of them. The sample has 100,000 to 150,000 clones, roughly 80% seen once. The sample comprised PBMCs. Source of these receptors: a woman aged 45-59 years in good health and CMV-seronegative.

CDR3: CASSRQGFLNQPQHF. The CDR3 region has the DNA TGTGCCAGCAGTCGACAGGGGTTCCTAAATCAGCCCCAGCATTTT. This sequence joins TRBV28 and TRBJ1-5; TRBD1 matches 8 bases. V gave up 5 bases and J gave up 4 bases; unmatched junction bases: 7. The CDR3 loop spans 15 amino acids. Germline lookup yields CDR1 MDHEN and CDR2 SYDVKM.

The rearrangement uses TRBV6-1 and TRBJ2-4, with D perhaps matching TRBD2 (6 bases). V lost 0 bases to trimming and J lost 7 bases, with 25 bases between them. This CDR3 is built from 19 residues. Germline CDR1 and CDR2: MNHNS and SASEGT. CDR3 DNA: TGTGCCAGCAGTGAAGCCGGAGAGCGGGTCCCCTTGGCGTGGAACATTCAGTACTTC. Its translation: CASSEAGERVPLAWNIQYF.

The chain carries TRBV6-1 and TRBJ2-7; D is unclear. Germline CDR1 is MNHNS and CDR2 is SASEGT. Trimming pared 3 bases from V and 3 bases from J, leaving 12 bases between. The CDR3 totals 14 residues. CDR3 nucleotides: TGTGCCAGCAGTGAGGTAAACGGAGACTACGAGCAGTACTTC. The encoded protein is CASSEVNGDYEQYF.

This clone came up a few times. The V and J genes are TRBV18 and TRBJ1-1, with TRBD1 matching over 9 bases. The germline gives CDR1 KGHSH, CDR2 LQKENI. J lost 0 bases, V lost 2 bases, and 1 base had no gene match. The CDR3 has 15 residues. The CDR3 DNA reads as TGTGCCAGCTCACCAAGGACAGGGGTGAACACTGAAGCTTTCTTT. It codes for CASSPRTGVNTEAFF.

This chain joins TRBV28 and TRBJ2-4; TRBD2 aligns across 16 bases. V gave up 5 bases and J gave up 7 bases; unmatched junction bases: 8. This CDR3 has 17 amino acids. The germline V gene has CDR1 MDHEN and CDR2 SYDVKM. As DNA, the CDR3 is TGTGCCAGCAGTCCCCCGGGACTAGCGGGAGGGGGGAACATTCAGTACTTC. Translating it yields CASSPPGLAGGGNIQYF. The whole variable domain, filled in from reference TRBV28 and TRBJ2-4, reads DVKVTQSSRYLVKRTGEKVFLECVQDMDHENMFWYRQDPGLGLRLIYFSYDVKMKEKGDIPEGYSVSREKKERFSLILESASTNQTSMYLCASSPPGLAGGGNIQYFGAGTRLSVL.

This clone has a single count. For the CDR3, the DNA is TGTGCCAGTAGTAACCGTGGGGGGGCGAGCACCGGGGAGCTGTTTTTT. It is translated as CASSNRGGASTGELFF. The chain uses TRBV19 and TRBJ2-2; tentatively, D is TRBD2 (7 bases). Trimming removed 4 bases from V and 4 bases from J, with 16 bases in between. Per germline, CDR1 LNHDA and CDR2 SQIVND (reference sequence). The CDR3 covers 16 residues. The full variable domain, its missing parts supplied by reference TRBV19 and TRBJ2-2, is DGGITQSPKYLFRKEGQNVTLSCEQNLNHDAMYWYRQDPGQGLRLIYYSQIVNDFQKGDIAEGYSVSREKKESFPLTVTSAQKNPTAFYLCASSNRGGASTGELFFGEGSRLTVL.

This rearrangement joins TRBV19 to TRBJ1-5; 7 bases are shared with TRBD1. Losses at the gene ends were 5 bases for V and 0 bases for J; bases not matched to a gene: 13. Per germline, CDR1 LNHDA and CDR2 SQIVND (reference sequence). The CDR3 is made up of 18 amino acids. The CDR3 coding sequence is TGTGCCAGTAGTGCAGGGACAAGGGGGCCTTATAGCAATCAGCCCCAGCATTTT. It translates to CASSAGTRGPYSNQPQHF. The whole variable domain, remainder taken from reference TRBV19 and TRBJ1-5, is DGGITQSPKYLFRKEGQNVTLSCEQNLNHDAMYWYRQDPGQGLRLIYYSQIVNDFQKGDIAEGYSVSREKKESFPLTVTSAQKNPTAFYLCASSAGTRGPYSNQPQHFGDGTRLSIL.

The CDR3: CASSARDRYSTDTQYF. The CDR3 nucleotides read TGTGCCAGCAGCGCCCGGGACAGATATAGCACAGATACGCAGTATTTT. The chain carries TRBV9 and TRBJ2-3; TRBD1 aligns across 7 bases. The CDR3 totals 16 residues. Germline assignment: CDR1 SGDLS and CDR2 YYNGEE. The J segment lost 0 bases and the V segment lost 3 bases, leaving 7 bases of the junction unmatched. The variable domain in full, with the rest retrieved from reference TRBV9 and TRBJ2-3, is DSGVTQTPKHLITATGQRVTLRCSPRSGDLSVYWYQQSLDQGLQFLIQYYNGEERAKGNILERFSAQQFPDLHSELNLSSLELGDSALYFCASSARDRYSTDTQYFGPGTRLTVL.

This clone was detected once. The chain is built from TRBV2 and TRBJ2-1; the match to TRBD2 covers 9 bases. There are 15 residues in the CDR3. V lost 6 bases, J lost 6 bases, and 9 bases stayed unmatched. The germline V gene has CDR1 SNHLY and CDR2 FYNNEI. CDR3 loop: CASRALGLAGNEQFF. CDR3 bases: TGTGCCAGCAGGGCGCTGGGACTAGCCGGCAATGAGCAGTTCTTC.

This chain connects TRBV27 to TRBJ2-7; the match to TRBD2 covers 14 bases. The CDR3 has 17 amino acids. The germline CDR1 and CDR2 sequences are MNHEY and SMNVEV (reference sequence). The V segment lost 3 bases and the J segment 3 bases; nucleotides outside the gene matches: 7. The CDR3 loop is CASSFLPGTSGSYEQYF. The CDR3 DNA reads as TGTGCCAGCAGTTTCCTACCCGGGACTAGCGGGAGCTACGAGCAGTACTTC.

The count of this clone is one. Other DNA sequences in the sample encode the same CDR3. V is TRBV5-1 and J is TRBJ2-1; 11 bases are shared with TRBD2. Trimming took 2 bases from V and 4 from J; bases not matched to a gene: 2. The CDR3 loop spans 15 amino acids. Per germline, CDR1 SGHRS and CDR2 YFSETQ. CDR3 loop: CASSLGLAGYNEQFF. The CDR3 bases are TGCGCCAGCAGCTTAGGACTAGCGGGTTACAATGAGCAGTTCTTC.

In DNA, the CDR3 is TGTGCCAGCAGTTTTTTAGGGGGCTTGCACACCGGGGAGCTGTTTTTT. It yields the protein CASSFLGGLHTGELFF. The chain uses TRBV6-6 and TRBJ2-2; 7 bases match TRBD1. Trimming removed 4 bases from V and 3 bases from J; junction bases left unmatched: 8. The CDR3 has 16 residues. Germline V gene sequence: CDR1 MNHNY, CDR2 SVGAGI (reference sequence).

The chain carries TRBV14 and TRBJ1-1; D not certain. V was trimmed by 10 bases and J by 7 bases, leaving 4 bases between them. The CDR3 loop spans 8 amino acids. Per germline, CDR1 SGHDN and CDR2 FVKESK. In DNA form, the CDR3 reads TGTGCCACCCGTGAAGCTTTCTTT. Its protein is CATREAFF.

The CDR3 sequence is CSVEDPSGLANLYNEQFF. The DNA for the CDR3 is TGCAGCGTTGAAGATCCCTCCGGACTAGCCAACCTCTACAATGAGCAGTTCTTC. This chain links TRBV29-1 with TRBJ2-1, with TRBD2 identical over 8 bases. V was pared by 0 bases and J by 3 bases, with 13 bases of the junction left unmatched. This CDR3 contains 18 residues. Per germline, CDR1 SQVTM and CDR2 ANQGSEA.

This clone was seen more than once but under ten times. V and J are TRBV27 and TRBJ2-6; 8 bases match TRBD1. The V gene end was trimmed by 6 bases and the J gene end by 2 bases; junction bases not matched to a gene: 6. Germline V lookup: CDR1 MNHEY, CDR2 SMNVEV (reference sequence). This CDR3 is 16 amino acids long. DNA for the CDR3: TGTGCCAGCAGAGAGCAGACAGGGGCTGGGGCCAACGTCCTGACTTTC. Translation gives CASREQTGAGANVLTF. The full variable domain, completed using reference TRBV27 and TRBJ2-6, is EAQVTQNPRYLITVTGKKLTVTCSQNMNHEYMSWYRQDPGLGLRQIYYSMNVEVTDKGDVPEGYKVSRKEKRNFPLILESPSPNQTSLYFCASREQTGAGANVLTFGAGSRLTVL.

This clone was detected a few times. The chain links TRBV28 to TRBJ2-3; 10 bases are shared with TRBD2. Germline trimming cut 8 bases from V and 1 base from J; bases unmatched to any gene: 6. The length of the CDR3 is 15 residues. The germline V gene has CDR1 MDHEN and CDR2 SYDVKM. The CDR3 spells CASSTLAGGTDTQYF. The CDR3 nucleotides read TGTGCCAGCTCGACCCTAGCGGGGGGCACAGATACGCAGTATTTT.

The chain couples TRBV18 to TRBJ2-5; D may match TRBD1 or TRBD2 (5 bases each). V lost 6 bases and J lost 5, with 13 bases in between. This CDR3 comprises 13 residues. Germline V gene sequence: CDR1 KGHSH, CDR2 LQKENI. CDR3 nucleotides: TGTGCCAGCTCGCCAGGGAGTGCGGAGACCCAGTACTTC. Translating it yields CASSPGSAETQYF.

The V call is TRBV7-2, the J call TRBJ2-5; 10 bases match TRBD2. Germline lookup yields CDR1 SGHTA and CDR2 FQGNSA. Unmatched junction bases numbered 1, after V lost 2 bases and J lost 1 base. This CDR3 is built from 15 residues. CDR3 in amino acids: CASSLWTSGQETQYF. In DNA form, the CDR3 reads TGTGCCAGCAGCTTATGGACTAGCGGCCAAGAGACCCAGTACTTC.

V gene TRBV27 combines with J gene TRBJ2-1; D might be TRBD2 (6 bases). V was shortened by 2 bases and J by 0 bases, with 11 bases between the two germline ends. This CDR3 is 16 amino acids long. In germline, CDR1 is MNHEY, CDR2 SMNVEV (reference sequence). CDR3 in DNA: TGTGCCAGCAGTTTAGGAGGGAGCTCCTCCTACAATGAGCAGTTCTTC. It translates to CASSLGGSSSYNEQFF.